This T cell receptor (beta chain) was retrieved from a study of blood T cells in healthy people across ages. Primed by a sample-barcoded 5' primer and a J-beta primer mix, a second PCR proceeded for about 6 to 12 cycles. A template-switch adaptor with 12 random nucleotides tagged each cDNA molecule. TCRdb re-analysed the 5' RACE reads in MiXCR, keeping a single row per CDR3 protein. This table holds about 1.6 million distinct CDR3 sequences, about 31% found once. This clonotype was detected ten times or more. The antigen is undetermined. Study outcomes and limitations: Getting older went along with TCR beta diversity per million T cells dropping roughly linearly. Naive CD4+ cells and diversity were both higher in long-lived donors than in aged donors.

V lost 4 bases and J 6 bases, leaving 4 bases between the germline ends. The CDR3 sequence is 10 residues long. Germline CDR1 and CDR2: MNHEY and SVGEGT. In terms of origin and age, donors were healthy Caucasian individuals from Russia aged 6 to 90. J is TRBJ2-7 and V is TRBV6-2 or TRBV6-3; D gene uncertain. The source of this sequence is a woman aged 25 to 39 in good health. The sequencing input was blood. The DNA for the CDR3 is TGTGCCAGCAGTTCGGGCGAGCAGTACTTC. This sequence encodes CASSSGEQYF.